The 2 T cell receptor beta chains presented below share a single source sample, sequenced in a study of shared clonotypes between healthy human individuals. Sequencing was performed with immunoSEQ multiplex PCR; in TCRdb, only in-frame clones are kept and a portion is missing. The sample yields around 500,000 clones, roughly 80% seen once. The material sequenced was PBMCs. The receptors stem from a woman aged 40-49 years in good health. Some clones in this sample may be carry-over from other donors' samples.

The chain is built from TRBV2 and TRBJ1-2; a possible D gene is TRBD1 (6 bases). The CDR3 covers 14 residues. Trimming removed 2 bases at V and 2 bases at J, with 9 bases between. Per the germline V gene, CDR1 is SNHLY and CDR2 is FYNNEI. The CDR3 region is CASSESGANYGYTF. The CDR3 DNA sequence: TGTGCCAGCAGTGAATCGGGGGCGAACTATGGCTACACCTTC.

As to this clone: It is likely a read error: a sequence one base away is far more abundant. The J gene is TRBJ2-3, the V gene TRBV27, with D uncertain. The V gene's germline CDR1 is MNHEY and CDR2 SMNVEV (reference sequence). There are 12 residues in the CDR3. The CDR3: CAGSPSTDTQYF. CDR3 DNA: TGTGCCGGCAGTCCTTCGACAGATACGCAGTATTTT.